The rows below give T cell receptor beta chains drawn from one sample of a study of T cell repertoires in cytomegalovirus infection. No antigen has been identified for these receptors. TCRdb re-called the reads through MiXCR, storing one row per CDR3 protein. Of over 95,000 distinct CDR3 sequences in the sample, about 30% were seen once. The source material was CD8+ T cells from cultured PBMCs, sampled from culture after CMV antigen stimulation. These receptors all come from a human donor in good health (CMV status not recorded). Some clones in this sample may be carry-over from other donors' samples. The CDR3 runs from the conserved cysteine through the conserved F or W.

J gene,V gene,CDR3 protein
TRBJ2-7,TRBV4-3,CASSQTTGGSWEQYF
TRBJ1-3,TRBV6-5,CASSYGATYGNTIYF
TRBJ2-3,TRBV6-5,CASSYTSGVTDTQYF
TRBJ2-7,TRBV4-1,CASSPRLAGDPYEQYF
TRBJ2-7,TRBV4-1,CASSQDLTSPFFEQYF
TRBJ1-5,TRBV19,CASINRGRNQPQHF
TRBJ2-5,TRBV7-9,CASSSGQGVLETQYF
TRBJ2-3,TRBV6-2/TRBV6-3,CASRRGASTDTQYF
TRBJ2-5,TRBV29-1,CSVDMTSETQYF
TRBJ1-3,TRBV12-3/TRBV12-4,CASRSGTGTGNTIYF
TRBJ1-2,TRBV6-1,CASSEYLPGQGNGYTF
TRBJ1-5,TRBV4-1,CASSQDGMRTPQHF
TRBJ2-3,TRBV27,CASSFFGTDTQYF
TRBJ2-2,TRBV20-1,CSATDLLTGELFF
TRBJ2-5,TRBV4-2,CASSQVGGSLETQYF
TRBJ2-5,TRBV15,CATSRDSMVTGAPQYF
TRBJ1-5,TRBV4-1,CASSQEYWTISNQPQHF
TRBJ2-7,TRBV12-3/TRBV12-4,CASSFLADVDEQYF
TRBJ1-6,TRBV11-2,CASSLLVGGGPDSPLHF
TRBJ2-1,TRBV7-8,CASSSGTGGDEQFF
TRBJ1-1,TRBV11-1,CASSLVHQEMNTEAFF
TRBJ1-2,TRBV13,CASSSPGQKNYGYTF
TRBJ1-3,TRBV7-8,CASSLGNSGNTIYF
TRBJ1-5,TRBV5-6,CASSTRDSSMGANQPQHF
TRBJ2-1,TRBV2,CASMSSGGYYNEQFF
TRBJ2-3,TRBV6-1,CASSQGHLEADTQYF
TRBJ2-7,TRBV20-1,CSARDYNGGYEQYF
TRBJ2-6,TRBV14,CASSQTGPGANVLTF
TRBJ2-2,TRBV7-2,CASSLAPGELFF
TRBJ2-1,TRBV4-2,CASSQELVSHTGEQFF
TRBJ1-5,TRBV4-2,CASSQEPGGTGFNSNQPQHF
TRBJ2-1,TRBV7-2,CASSPTLAGGQGSYNEQFF
TRBJ2-7,TRBV6-1,CASSEGWNYEQYF
TRBJ2-3,TRBV6-6,CASSYSSAVGGTDTQYF
TRBJ2-2,TRBV7-8,CASSLRSGGVDTGELFF
TRBJ2-3,TRBV12-3/TRBV12-4,CASSPDSRVDTQYF
TRBJ1-2,TRBV12-3/TRBV12-4,CASSFRPTGNYGYTF
TRBJ1-2,TRBV24-1,CATSGPPDYGYTF
TRBJ2-1,TRBV7-9,CASSYTINEQFF
TRBJ2-1,TRBV6-6,CASGSLPSYNEQFF
TRBJ2-1,TRBV6-2/TRBV6-3,CASTSPGQPYNEQFF